Shown below are 14 T cell receptor beta chains from a single sample sequenced in a study of cytomegalovirus exposure and HLA in healthy donors. 13 Jbeta primers and 60 Vbeta primers were used for the PCR. Sequenced by immunoSEQ multiplex PCR; TCRdb stores in-frame clones only, minus some. Of more than 80,000 clones in the sample, roughly 69% were seen once. The sample comprised PBMCs. These receptors were obtained from a man in his fifties or sixties in good health and CMV-seronegative.

The CDR3 is CAWSVFGTGNSPLHF. CDR3 bases: TGTGCCTGGAGTGTATTTGGGACAGGAAATTCACCCCTCCACTTT. The chain joins TRBV30 to TRBJ1-6; 8 nucleotides agree with TRBD1. With 0 bases clipped from V and 7 bases from J, the junction kept 5 bases outside the gene matches. Germline assignment: CDR1 GTSNPN and CDR2 SVGIG (reference sequence). The CDR3 has 15 residues. Full variable domain (missing parts from reference TRBV30 and TRBJ1-6): SQTIHQWPATLVQPVGSPLSLECTVEGTSNPNLYWYRQAAGRGLQLLFYSVGIGQISSEVPQNLSASRPQDRQFILSSKKLLLSDSGFYLCAWSVFGTGNSPLHFGNGTRLTVT.

The chain uses TRBV6-5 and TRBJ1-1; D is unclear. V was cut by 5 bases and J by 1 base, with 11 bases left in between. Germline V gene sequence: CDR1 MNHEY, CDR2 SVGAGI. This CDR3 comprises 14 residues. In DNA, the CDR3 is TGTGCCAGCAGTGCACAAGTTTGGAACACTGAAGCTTTCTTT. Amino acid sequence: CASSAQVWNTEAFF.

The chain carries TRBV27 and TRBJ2-2; 12 bases align to TRBD2. With 4 bases clipped from V and 6 bases from J, the junction kept 6 bases outside the gene matches. The CDR3 is made up of 16 amino acids. Germline CDR1 reads MNHEY; CDR2 reads SMNVEV (reference sequence). The CDR3 bases are TGTGCCAGCAGTTCCCCTAGCGGGGGGGCCTCCGGGGAGCTGTTTTTT. It specifies CASSSPSGGASGELFF.

This clone was counted between two and nine times. This sequence joins TRBV6-1 and TRBJ2-7; no clear D. Germline lookup yields CDR1 MNHNS and CDR2 SASEGT. V was cut by 1 base and J by 6 bases, with 16 bases left in between. The CDR3 runs to 15 residues. Written as DNA, the CDR3 is TGTGCCAGCAGTGAAGTTGGCGGATTTTTGGGCGAGCAGTACTTC. Translated: CASSEVGGFLGEQYF.

The chain has TRBV6-1 and TRBJ2-7, with TRBD2 matching 10 bases. From germline, CDR1 is MNHNS and CDR2 SASEGT. CDR3 length: 16 residues. The V gene end was trimmed by 3 bases and the J gene end by 3 bases; junction bases not matched to a gene: 8. The CDR3 spells CASSDPSSGSFYEQYV. The CDR3 DNA reads TGTGCCAGCAGTGACCCTTCTAGCGGGAGTTTCTACGAGCAGTACGTC.

The J gene is TRBJ1-6, the V gene TRBV6-1; no reliable D call. The V end lost 0 bases, the J end lost 12 bases, and 9 bases lay between the germline ends. This CDR3 spans 13 amino acids. The germline CDR1 and CDR2 sequences are MNHNS and SASEGT. The CDR3: CASSEARNRPLHF. The CDR3 DNA reads TGTGCCAGCAGTGAAGCTAGGAACAGACCCCTCCACTTT.

V usage is TRBV2 and J usage is TRBJ2-5, with 7 bases identical to TRBD2. The length of the CDR3 is 16 residues. The junction had 10 bases not matched to a gene; V was cut back by 5 bases and J by 1 base. The germline V gene encodes CDR1 SNHLY and CDR2 FYNNEI. The CDR3 nucleotides are TGTGCCAGCAGTAGAGCTAGCGGAAAACTCCAAGAGACCCAGTACTTC. Translating gives CASSRASGKLQETQYF.

The chain is built from TRBV9 and TRBJ1-2; 7 positions agree with TRBD1. CDR1 SGDLS and CDR2 YYNGEE come from the germline V gene. J gave up 12 bases and V 4 bases, and 15 bases lay outside the gene matches. The CDR3 sequence is 14 residues long. This CDR3 is CASSPTGQNRENTF. The CDR3 DNA reads as TGTGCCAGCAGCCCGACAGGGCAAAATAGGGAGAACACCTTC.

The CDR3 coding sequence is TGCAGCGTCCACTTCCGGGACAGGGGGTTGAAGGAGCAGTTCTTC. The encoded protein is CSVHFRDRGLKEQFF. The rearrangement uses TRBV29-1 and TRBJ2-1, with 11 positions matching TRBD1. CDR1 is SQVTM and CDR2 is ANQGSEA in the germline V gene. V was pared by 6 bases and J by 10 bases, with 14 bases of the junction left unmatched. CDR3 length: 15 amino acids.

The chain couples TRBV7-9 to TRBJ2-7; D perhaps matches TRBD1 (5 bases). The germline V gene encodes CDR1 SEHNR and CDR2 FQNEAQ (reference sequence). Trimming shortened V by 6 bases and J by 6 bases, and 9 bases separated the two germline ends. The CDR3 runs to 11 residues. For the CDR3, the DNA is TGTGCCAGCAGAGGACATTCCGAGCAGTACTTC. It translates to CASRGHSEQYF.

This clone was seen a single time. This chain connects TRBV9 to TRBJ2-7; D gene ambiguous. Trimming took off 1 base at V and 2 bases at J, with 10 bases between the two ends. Germline-derived CDR1 and CDR2 are SGDLS and YYNGEE. The CDR3 extends over 14 amino acids. In nucleotides, the CDR3 is TGTGCCAGCAGCGTATCGGAGTTTCCCTACGAGCAGTACTTC. It encodes CASSVSEFPYEQYF.

J is TRBJ1-4 and V is TRBV7-9; 7 nucleotides agree with TRBD1. This CDR3 spans 16 amino acids. Per germline, CDR1 SEHNR and CDR2 FQNEAQ (reference sequence). J gave up 5 bases and V 5 bases, and 11 bases lay outside the gene matches. This CDR3 is CASSGGQMGQNEKLFF. The CDR3 DNA sequence: TGTGCCAGCAGCGGGGGACAGATGGGCCAGAATGAAAAACTGTTTTTT.

The chain has TRBV25-1 and TRBJ2-5; 7 nucleotides match TRBD2. This CDR3 is built from 12 residues. The junction had 4 bases not matched to a gene; V was cut back by 3 bases and J by 9 bases. Looked up from germline, CDR1 is MGHDK and CDR2 is SYGVNS. The CDR3 DNA reads TGTGCCAGCAGTGAGGGGAGGGGAGCCCAGTACTTC. Its translation is CASSEGRGAQYF.

The chain combines TRBV4-3 with TRBJ2-5; 11 bases map to TRBD2. V was pared by 1 base and J by 2 bases, with 3 bases of the junction left unmatched. The CDR3 spans 16 residues. CDR1 is LGHNA, CDR2 YSLEER, per germline. CDR3 DNA sequence: TGCGCCAGCAGCCAAGCAGTAGCGGGGGGGCAAGAGACCCAGTACTTC. Translating it yields CASSQAVAGGQETQYF.